This T cell receptor beta chain was sequenced in a study of OX40 agonist ivuxolimab in advanced cancers. Findings of the study overall: There were also nonresponders showing low normalized T-cell clonal expansion. Averaged across samples, CD8+ T cells carried more expanded clones than CD4+ did. Circulating CD4+ and CD8+ T cells showed clonal expansion by week 6 at 0.1 to 3.0 mg/kg.

The repertoire was sequenced with immunoSEQ multiplex PCR; TCRdb's copy has only in-frame clones and lacks some. Among 85,000 to 100,000 clones listed, roughly 90% were seen once. About this clone: The antigen is undetermined.

Trimming stripped 3 bases from V and 7 bases from J, with 13 bases between. Germline V lookup: CDR1 SGHNT, CDR2 YYREEE (reference sequence). The CDR3 length is 13 residues. This TCR was recovered from an adult with an advanced solid tumor such as melanoma, head and neck, liver or kidney cancer. Source: CD4+ or CD8+ T cells sorted from blood, taken in a trial of the OX40 agonist ivuxolimab. The chain uses TRBV5-4 and TRBJ1-1, with D unclear. CDR3 protein: CASSSMGGDEAFF. In DNA, the CDR3 is TGTGCCAGCAGCTCCATGGGAGGAGATGAAGCTTTCTTT.